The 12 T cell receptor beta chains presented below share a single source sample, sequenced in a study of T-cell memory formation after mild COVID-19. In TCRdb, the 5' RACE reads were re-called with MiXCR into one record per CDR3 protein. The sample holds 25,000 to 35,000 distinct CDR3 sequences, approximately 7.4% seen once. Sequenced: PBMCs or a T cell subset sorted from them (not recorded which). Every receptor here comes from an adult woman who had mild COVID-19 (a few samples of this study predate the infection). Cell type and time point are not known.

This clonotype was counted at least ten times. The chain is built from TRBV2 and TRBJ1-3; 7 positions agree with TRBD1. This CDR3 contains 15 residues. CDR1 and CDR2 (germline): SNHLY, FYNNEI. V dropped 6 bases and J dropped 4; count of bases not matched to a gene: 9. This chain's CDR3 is CASRINEGAGNTIYF. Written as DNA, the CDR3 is TGTGCCAGCAGAATAAATGAGGGGGCCGGAAACACCATATATTTT. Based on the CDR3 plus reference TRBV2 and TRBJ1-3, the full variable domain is EPEVTQTPSHQVTQMGQEVILRCVPISNHLYFYWYRQILGQKVEFLVSFYNNEISEKSEIFDDQFSVERPDGSNFTLKIRSTKLEDSAMYFCASRINEGAGNTIYFGEGSWLTVV.

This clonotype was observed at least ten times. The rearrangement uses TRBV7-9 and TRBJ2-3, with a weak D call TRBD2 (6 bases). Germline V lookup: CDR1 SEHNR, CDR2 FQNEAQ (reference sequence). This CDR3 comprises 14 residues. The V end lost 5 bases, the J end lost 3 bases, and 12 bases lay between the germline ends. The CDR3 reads CASSQGRETDTQYF. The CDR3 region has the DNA TGTGCCAGCAGCCAAGGGCGGGAAACAGATACGCAGTATTTT.

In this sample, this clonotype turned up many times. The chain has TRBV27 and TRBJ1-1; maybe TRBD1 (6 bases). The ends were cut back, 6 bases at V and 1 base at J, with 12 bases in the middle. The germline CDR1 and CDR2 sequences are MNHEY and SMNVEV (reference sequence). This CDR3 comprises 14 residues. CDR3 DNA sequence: TGTGCCAGCAGCCTTTTACAGGGGAACACTGAAGCTTTCTTT. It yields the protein CASSLLQGNTEAFF.

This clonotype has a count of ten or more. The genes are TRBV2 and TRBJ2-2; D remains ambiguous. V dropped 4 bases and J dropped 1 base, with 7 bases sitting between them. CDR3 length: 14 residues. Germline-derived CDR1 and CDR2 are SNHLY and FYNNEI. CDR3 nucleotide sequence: TGTGCCAGCAGTGTGGGTGTGAACACCGGGGAGCTGTTTTTT. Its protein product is CASSVGVNTGELFF.

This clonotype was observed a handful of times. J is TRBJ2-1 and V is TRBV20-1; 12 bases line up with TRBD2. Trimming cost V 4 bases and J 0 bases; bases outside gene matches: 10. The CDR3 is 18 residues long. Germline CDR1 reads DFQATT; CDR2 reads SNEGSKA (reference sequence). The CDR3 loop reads CSAMGGLAGPISYNEQFF. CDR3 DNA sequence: TGCAGTGCTATGGGCGGACTAGCGGGACCGATCTCCTACAATGAGCAGTTCTTC.

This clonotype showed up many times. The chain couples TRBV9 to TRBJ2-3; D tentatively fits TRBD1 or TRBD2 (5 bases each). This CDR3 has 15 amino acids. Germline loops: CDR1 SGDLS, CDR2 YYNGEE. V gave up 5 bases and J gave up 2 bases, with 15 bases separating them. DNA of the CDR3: TGTGCCAGCAGTGTCCGGGACCCCCACACAGATACGCAGTATTTT. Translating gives CASSVRDPHTDTQYF.

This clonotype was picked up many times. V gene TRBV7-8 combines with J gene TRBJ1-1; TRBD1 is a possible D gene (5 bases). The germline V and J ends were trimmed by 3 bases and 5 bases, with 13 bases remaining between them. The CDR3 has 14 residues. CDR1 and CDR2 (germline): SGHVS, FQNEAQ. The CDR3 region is CASSFERGGTEAFF. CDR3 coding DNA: TGTGCCAGCAGCTTTGAAAGGGGAGGAACTGAAGCTTTCTTT. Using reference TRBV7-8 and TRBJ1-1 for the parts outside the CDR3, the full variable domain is GAGVSQSPRYKVAKRGQDVALRCDPISGHVSLFWYQQALGQGPEFLTYFQNEAQLDKSGLPSDRFFAERPEGSVSTLKIQRTQQEDSAVYLCASSFERGGTEAFFGQGTRLTVV.

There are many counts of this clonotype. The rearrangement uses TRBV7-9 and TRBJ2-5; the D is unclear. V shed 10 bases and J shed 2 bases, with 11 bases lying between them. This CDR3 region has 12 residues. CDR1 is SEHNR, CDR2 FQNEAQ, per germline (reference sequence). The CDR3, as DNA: TGTGCCACAGGACGGTCACAAGAGACCCAGTACTTC. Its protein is CATGRSQETQYF.

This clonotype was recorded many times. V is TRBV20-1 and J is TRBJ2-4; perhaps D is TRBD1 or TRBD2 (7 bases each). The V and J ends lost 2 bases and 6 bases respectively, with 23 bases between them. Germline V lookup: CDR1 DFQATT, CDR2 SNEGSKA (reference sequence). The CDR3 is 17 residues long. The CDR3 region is CSARQRGQTWGGNIQYF. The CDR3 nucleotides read TGCAGTGCTAGACAAAGGGGACAGACATGGGGGGGAAACATTCAGTACTTC.

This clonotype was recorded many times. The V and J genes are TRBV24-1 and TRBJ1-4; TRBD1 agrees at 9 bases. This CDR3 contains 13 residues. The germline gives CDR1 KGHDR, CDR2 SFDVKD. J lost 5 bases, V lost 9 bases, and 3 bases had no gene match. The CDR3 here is CATGTGNNEKLFF. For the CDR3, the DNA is TGTGCCACCGGGACAGGGAACAATGAAAAACTGTTTTTT.

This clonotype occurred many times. CDR3 sequence reads: CASSRGGDYNEQFF. The CDR3 DNA follows: TGTGCCAGTAGCCGAGGAGGGGACTACAATGAGCAGTTCTTC. The chain combines TRBV19 with TRBJ2-1; maybe TRBD2 (6 bases). V was shortened by 6 bases and J by 3 bases, with 12 bases between the two germline ends. This CDR3 region has 14 residues. Germline V CDR1 and CDR2: LNHDA, SQIVND (reference sequence).

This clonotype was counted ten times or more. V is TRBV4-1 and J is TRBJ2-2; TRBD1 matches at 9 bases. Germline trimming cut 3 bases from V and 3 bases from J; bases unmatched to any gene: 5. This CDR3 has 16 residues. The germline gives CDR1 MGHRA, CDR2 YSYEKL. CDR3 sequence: CASSHAGTGYTGELFF. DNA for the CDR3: TGCGCCAGCAGCCACGCCGGGACAGGGTACACCGGGGAGCTGTTTTTT.